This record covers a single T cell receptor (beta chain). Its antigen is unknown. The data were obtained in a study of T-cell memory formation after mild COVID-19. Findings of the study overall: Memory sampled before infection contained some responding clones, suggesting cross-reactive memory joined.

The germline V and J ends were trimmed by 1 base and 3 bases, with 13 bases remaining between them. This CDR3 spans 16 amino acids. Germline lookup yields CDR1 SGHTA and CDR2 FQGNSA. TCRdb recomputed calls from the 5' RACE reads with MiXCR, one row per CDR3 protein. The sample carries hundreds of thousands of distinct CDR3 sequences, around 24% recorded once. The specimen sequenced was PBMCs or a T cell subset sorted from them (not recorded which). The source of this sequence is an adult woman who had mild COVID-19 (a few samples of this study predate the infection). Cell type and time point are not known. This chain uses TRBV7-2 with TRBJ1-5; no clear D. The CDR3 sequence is CASSLVSTGDNQPQHF. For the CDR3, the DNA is TGTGCCAGCAGCTTAGTTTCCACCGGGGACAATCAGCCCCAGCATTTT.